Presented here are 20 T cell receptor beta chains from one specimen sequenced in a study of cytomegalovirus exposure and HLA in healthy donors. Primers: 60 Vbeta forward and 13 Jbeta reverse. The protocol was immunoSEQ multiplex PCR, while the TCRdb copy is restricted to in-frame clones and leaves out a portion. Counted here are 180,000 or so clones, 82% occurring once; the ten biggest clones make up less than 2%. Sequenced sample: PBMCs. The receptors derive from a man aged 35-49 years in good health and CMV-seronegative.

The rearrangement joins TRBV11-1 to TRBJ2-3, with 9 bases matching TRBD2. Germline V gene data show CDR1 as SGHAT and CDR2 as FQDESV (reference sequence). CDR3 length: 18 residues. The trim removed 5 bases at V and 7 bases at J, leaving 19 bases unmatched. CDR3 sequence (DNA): TGTGCCAGCAGCCTACAGCAGCCGGGCGGGGGGGGCCGGTATACGCAGTATTTT. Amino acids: CASSLQQPGGGGRYTQYF. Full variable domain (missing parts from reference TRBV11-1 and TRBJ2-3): EAEVAQSPRYKITEKSQAVAFWCDPISGHATLYWYRQILGQGPELLVQFQDESVVDDSQLPKDRFSAERLKGVDSTLKIQPAELGDSAMYLCASSLQQPGGGGRYTQYFGPGTRLTVL.

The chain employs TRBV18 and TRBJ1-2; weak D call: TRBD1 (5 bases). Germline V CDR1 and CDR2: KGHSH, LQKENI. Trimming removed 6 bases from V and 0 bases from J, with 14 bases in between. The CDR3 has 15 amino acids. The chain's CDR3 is CASSPDSTTNYGYTF. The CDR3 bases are TGTGCCAGCTCTCCCGACAGCACAACTAACTATGGCTACACCTTC.

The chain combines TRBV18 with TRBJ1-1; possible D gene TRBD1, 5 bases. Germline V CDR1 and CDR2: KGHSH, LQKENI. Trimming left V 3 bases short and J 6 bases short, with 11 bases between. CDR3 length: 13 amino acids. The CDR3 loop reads CASSPQGGAEAFF. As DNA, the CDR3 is TGTGCCAGCTCACCCCAGGGAGGGGCTGAAGCTTTCTTT.

The CDR3 coding sequence is TGTGCCAGCAGCACGGAGGGACTAGCGGGATTAAGAAGCACAGATACGCAGTATTTT. This codes for CASSTEGLAGLRSTDTQYF. This sequence joins TRBV5-8 and TRBJ2-3, with 13 bases identical to TRBD2. After removal of 4 bases from V and 0 bases from J, the junction contained 11 bases not matched to a gene. CDR3 length equals 19 residues. Germline CDR1 SGHTS, CDR2 YDEGEE.

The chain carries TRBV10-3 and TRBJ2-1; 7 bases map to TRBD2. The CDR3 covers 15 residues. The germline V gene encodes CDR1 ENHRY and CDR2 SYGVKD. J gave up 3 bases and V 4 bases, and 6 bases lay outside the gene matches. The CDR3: CAISASGTDYNEQFF. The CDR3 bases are TGTGCCATCAGTGCGAGCGGGACGGACTACAATGAGCAGTTCTTC.

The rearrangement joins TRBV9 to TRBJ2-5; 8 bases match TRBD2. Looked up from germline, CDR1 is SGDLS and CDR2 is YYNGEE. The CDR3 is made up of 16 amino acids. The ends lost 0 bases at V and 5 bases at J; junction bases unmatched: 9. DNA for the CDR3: TGTGCCAGCAGCGTAGGACGGCGGGGGGCCGTGGAGACCCAGTACTTC. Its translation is CASSVGRRGAVETQYF.

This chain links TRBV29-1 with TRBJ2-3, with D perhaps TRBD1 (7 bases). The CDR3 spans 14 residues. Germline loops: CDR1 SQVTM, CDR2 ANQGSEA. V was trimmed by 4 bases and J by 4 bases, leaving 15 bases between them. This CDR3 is CSVGRGTEADTQYF. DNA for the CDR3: TGCAGCGTTGGGCGCGGGACAGAGGCAGATACGCAGTATTTT.

As DNA, the CDR3 is TGTGCCAGCAGCCGGTATTCCGAGGGTACCCAGTTCTTC. The encoded protein is CASSRYSEGTQFF. The chain is built from TRBV7-3 and TRBJ2-1; possible D gene TRBD2, 5 bases. The ends were cut back, 5 bases at V and 13 bases at J, with 18 bases in the middle. The germline V gene has CDR1 SGHTA and CDR2 FQGTGA. This CDR3 region has 13 residues. Looking up the rest from reference TRBV7-3 and TRBJ2-1 gives the full variable domain: GAGVSQTPSNKVTEKGKYVELRCDPISGHTALYWYRQSLGQGPEFLIYFQGTGAADDSGLPNDRFFAVRPEGSVSTLKIQRTERGDSAVYLCASSRYSEGTQFFGPGTRLTVL.

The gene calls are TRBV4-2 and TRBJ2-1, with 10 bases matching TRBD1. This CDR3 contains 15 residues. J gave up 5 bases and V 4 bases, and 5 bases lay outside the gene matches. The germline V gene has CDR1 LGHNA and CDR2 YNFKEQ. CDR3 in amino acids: CASSLTGGQDNEQFF. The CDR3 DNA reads TGTGCCAGCAGCCTGACAGGGGGCCAGGACAATGAGCAGTTCTTC.

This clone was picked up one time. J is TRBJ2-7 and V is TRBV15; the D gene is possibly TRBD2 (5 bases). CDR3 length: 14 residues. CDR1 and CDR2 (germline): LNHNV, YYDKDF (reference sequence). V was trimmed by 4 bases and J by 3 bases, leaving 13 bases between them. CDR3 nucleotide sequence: TGTGCCACCAGCACCCTGGGCGGGCACTACGAGCAGTACTTC. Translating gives CATSTLGGHYEQYF.

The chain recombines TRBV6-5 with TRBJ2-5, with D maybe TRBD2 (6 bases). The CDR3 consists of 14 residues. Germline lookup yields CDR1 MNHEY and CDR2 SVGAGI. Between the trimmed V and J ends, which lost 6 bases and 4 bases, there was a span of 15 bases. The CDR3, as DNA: TGTGCCAGCAGAAAGCCGGGCGGGGTAGAGACCCAGTACTTC. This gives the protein CASRKPGGVETQYF.

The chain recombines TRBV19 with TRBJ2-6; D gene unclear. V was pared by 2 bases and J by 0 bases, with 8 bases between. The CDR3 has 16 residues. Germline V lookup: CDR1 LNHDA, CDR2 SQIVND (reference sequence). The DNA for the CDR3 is TGTGCCAGTAGTATAACACCTTACTCTGGGGCCAACGTCCTGACTTTC. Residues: CASSITPYSGANVLTF.

In DNA form, the CDR3 reads TGTGCCAGCTCACCGTTACCAGGGGGCTATGGCTACACCTTC. It encodes CASSPLPGGYGYTF. The chain carries TRBV18 and TRBJ1-2; TRBD1 matches at 7 bases. Germline-derived CDR1 and CDR2 are KGHSH and LQKENI. J gave up 4 bases and V 3 bases, and 5 bases lay outside the gene matches. The CDR3 spans 14 residues.

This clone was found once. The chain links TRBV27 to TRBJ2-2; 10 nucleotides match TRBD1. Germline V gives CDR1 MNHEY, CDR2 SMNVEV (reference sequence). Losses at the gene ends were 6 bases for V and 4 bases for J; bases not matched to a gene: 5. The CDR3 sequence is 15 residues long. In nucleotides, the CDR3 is TGTGCCAGCAGCGGACGGACAGGGGGCACCGGGGAGCTGTTTTTT. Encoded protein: CASSGRTGGTGELFF.

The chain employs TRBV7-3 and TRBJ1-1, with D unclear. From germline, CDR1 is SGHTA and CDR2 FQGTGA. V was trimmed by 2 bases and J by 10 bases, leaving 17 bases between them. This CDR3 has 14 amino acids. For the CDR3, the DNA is TGTGCCAGCAGCTTATCTCCGGACTCTCAGGCAGCTTTCTTT. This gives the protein CASSLSPDSQAAFF.

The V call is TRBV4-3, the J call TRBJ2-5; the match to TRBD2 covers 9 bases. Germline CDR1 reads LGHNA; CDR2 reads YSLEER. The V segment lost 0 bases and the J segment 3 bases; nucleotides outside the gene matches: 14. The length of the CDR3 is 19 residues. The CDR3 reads CASSQDYPLSGGNKETQYF. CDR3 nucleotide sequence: TGCGCCAGCAGCCAAGATTATCCTCTTAGCGGGGGAAATAAAGAGACCCAGTACTTC.

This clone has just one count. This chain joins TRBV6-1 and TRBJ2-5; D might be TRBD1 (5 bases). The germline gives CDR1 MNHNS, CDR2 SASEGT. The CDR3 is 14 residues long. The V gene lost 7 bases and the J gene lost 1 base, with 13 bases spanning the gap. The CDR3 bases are TGTGCCAGCAATGTATGGACACCCCAAGAGACCCAGTACTTC. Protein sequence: CASNVWTPQETQYF.

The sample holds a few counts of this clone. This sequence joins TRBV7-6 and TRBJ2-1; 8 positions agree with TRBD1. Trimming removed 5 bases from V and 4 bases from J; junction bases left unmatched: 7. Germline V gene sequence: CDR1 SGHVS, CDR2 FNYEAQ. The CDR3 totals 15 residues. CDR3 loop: CASSQMTGAYNEQFF. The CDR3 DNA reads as TGTGCCAGCAGCCAGATGACAGGGGCGTACAATGAGCAGTTCTTC.

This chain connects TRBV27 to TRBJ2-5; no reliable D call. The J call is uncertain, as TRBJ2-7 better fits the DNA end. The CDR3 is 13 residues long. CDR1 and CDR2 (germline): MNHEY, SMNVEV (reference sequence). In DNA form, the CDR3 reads TGTGCCAGCAGGTCGTTAAGCTCCTACGAGCAGTACTTC. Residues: CASRSLSSYEQYF.

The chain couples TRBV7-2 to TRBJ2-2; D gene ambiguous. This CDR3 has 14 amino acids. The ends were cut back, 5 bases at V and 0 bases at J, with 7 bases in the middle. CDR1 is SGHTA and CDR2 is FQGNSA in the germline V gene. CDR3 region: CASSLQANTGELFF. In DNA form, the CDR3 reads TGTGCCAGCAGCCTGCAGGCGAACACCGGGGAGCTGTTTTTT.